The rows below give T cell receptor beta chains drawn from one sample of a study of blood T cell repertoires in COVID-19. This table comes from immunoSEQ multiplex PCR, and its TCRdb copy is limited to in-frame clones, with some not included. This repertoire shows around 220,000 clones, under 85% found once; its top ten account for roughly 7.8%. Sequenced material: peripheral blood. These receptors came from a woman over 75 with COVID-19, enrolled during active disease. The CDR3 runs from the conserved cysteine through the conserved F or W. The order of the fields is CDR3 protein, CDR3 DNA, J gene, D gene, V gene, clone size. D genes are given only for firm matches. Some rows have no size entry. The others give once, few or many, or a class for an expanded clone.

CDR3 protein: CASRVDRIEAFF
CDR3 DNA: TGTGCCAGCAGGGTGGACAGGATTGAAGCTTTCTTT
J gene: TRBJ1-1
D gene: TRBD1
V gene: TRBV6-5
clone size: .

CDR3 protein: CASSEAANYGYTF
CDR3 DNA: TGCGCCAGCAGCGAGGCTGCTAACTATGGCTACACCTTC
J gene: TRBJ1-2
D gene: .
V gene: TRBV4-1
clone size: .

CDR3 protein: CASTTGRVASGGAYEQYF
CDR3 DNA: TGTGCCAGCACCACCGGGCGGGTGGCTAGCGGGGGGGCCTACGAGCAGTACTTC
J gene: TRBJ2-7
D gene: TRBD2
V gene: TRBV28
clone size: .

CDR3 protein: CASTQDRAGYTF
CDR3 DNA: TGTGCCAGCACCCAGGACAGGGCGGGCTACACCTTC
J gene: TRBJ1-2
D gene: TRBD1
V gene: TRBV2
clone size: .

CDR3 protein: CASNINRGGTEAFF
CDR3 DNA: TGTGCCAGCAACATTAACAGGGGAGGCACTGAAGCTTTCTTT
J gene: TRBJ1-1
D gene: TRBD1
V gene: TRBV6-5
clone size: .

CDR3 protein: CASSQGGNTEAFF
CDR3 DNA: TGTGCCAGCAGCCAGGGGGGGAACACTGAAGCTTTCTTT
J gene: TRBJ1-1
D gene: .
V gene: TRBV3-1/TRBV3-2
clone size: few

CDR3 protein: CASSLEEYQETQYF
CDR3 DNA: TGCGCCAGCAGCTTGGAGGAGTATCAAGAGACCCAGTACTTC
J gene: TRBJ2-5
D gene: .
V gene: TRBV5-1
clone size: .

CDR3 protein: CAISDTANTGELFF
CDR3 DNA: TGTGCCATCAGTGATACGGCGAACACCGGGGAGCTGTTTTTT
J gene: TRBJ2-2
D gene: .
V gene: TRBV10-3
clone size: .

CDR3 protein: CASSDTGTRGYTF
CDR3 DNA: TGCGCCAGCAGCGATACCGGGACACGCGGCTACACCTTC
J gene: TRBJ1-2
D gene: .
V gene: TRBV5-1
clone size: once

CDR3 protein: CASSPRTGNSPLHF
CDR3 DNA: TGTGCCAGCTCCCCAAGGACAGGGAATTCACCCCTCCACTTT
J gene: TRBJ1-6
D gene: TRBD1
V gene: TRBV18
clone size: once

CDR3 protein: CASSPAGPYGYTF
CDR3 DNA: TGTGCCAGTAGTCCGGCAGGGCCCTATGGCTACACCTTC
J gene: TRBJ1-2
D gene: .
V gene: TRBV19
clone size: once

CDR3 protein: CASTPGAGTEAFF
CDR3 DNA: TGTGCCAGCACCCCGGGAGCGGGCACTGAAGCTTTCTTT
J gene: TRBJ1-1
D gene: .
V gene: TRBV12-3/TRBV12-4
clone size: .

CDR3 protein: CASRAGGTEAFF
CDR3 DNA: TGTGCCAGTAGGGCAGGGGGCACTGAAGCTTTCTTT
J gene: TRBJ1-1
D gene: TRBD1
V gene: TRBV19
clone size: .

CDR3 protein: CASSLRGTPDWYF
CDR3 DNA: TGCGCCAGCAGCCTACGCGGGACGCCTGATTGGTATTTT
J gene: TRBJ2-3
D gene: .
V gene: TRBV5-1
clone size: .

CDR3 protein: CASSSLPGRTEAFF
CDR3 DNA: TGTGCCAGCAGTTCCCTTCCAGGGAGGACTGAAGCTTTCTTT
J gene: TRBJ1-1
D gene: .
V gene: TRBV6-5
clone size: .

CDR3 protein: CASSQGTGLPEKLFF
CDR3 DNA: TGTGCCAGCAGCCAAGGTACAGGCCTTCCGGAAAAACTGTTTTTT
J gene: TRBJ1-4
D gene: .
V gene: TRBV4-2
clone size: .

CDR3 protein: CASSPLAGGSGETQYF
CDR3 DNA: TGTGCCAGCAGCCCCCTAGCGGGAGGCTCGGGGGAGACCCAGTACTTC
J gene: TRBJ2-5
D gene: TRBD2
V gene: TRBV3-1/TRBV3-2
clone size: .

CDR3 protein: CASMPGQGVGGYTF
CDR3 DNA: TGTGCCAGCATGCCGGGACAGGGGGTGGGAGGCTACACCTTC
J gene: TRBJ1-2
D gene: TRBD1
V gene: TRBV6-5
clone size: few

CDR3 protein: CASSYVTSGSNEQFF
CDR3 DNA: TGTGCCAGCAGTTACGTCACTAGCGGGAGCAATGAGCAGTTCTTC
J gene: TRBJ2-1
D gene: TRBD2
V gene: TRBV6-2/TRBV6-3
clone size: .

CDR3 protein: CASSLVRVGSGELFF
CDR3 DNA: TGTGCCAGCAGCTTAGTCAGGGTAGGATCCGGGGAGCTGTTTTTT
J gene: TRBJ2-2
D gene: .
V gene: TRBV7-8
clone size: .

CDR3 protein: CSASAPPGFSYEQYF
CDR3 DNA: TGCAGTGCTAGTGCTCCCCCAGGATTCTCCTACGAGCAGTACTTC
J gene: TRBJ2-7
D gene: .
V gene: TRBV20-1
clone size: .

CDR3 protein: CASSATPGGNTIYF
CDR3 DNA: TGTGCCAGCAGCGCCACCCCGGGTGGAAACACCATATATTTT
J gene: TRBJ1-3
D gene: .
V gene: TRBV3-1/TRBV3-2
clone size: .

CDR3 protein: CASSLQRGGRDEQFF
CDR3 DNA: TGCGCCAGCAGCTTGCAACGAGGCGGGAGGGATGAGCAGTTCTTC
J gene: TRBJ2-1
D gene: TRBD2
V gene: TRBV5-1
clone size: .

CDR3 protein: CASSLDRGSHNEQYF
CDR3 DNA: TGTGCCAGCAGCTTGGATCGCGGGAGTCACAACGAGCAGTACTTC
J gene: TRBJ2-7
D gene: TRBD2
V gene: TRBV5-4
clone size: .

CDR3 protein: CASNPQGSGDTIYF
CDR3 DNA: TGTGCCAGCAACCCACAGGGCAGTGGAGACACCATATATTTT
J gene: TRBJ1-3
D gene: .
V gene: TRBV28
clone size: .

CDR3 protein: CASSFAGLSQPQHF
CDR3 DNA: TGTGCCAGCAGTTTTGCGGGATTGTCCCAGCCCCAGCATTTT
J gene: TRBJ1-5
D gene: .
V gene: TRBV27
clone size: .

CDR3 protein: CASSSGGSGTYNEQFF
CDR3 DNA: TGTGCCAGCAGCTCCGGGGGTAGCGGGACCTACAATGAGCAGTTCTTC
J gene: TRBJ2-1
D gene: TRBD2
V gene: TRBV11-2
clone size: once

CDR3 protein: CASSYKRGNTEAFF
CDR3 DNA: TGTGCCAGCAGTTACAAAAGGGGGAACACTGAAGCTTTCTTT
J gene: TRBJ1-1
D gene: .
V gene: TRBV6-5
clone size: .

CDR3 protein: CASQGTAASDTQYF
CDR3 DNA: TGTGCCAGCCAGGGGACAGCCGCGTCGGATACGCAGTATTTT
J gene: TRBJ2-3
D gene: TRBD1
V gene: TRBV6-5
clone size: .

CDR3 protein: CASSGPGQATSPLHF
CDR3 DNA: TGTGCCAGCAGTGGACCGGGACAGGCAACTTCACCCCTCCACTTT
J gene: TRBJ1-6
D gene: TRBD1
V gene: TRBV2
clone size: .

CDR3 protein: CASGGASSGNTIYF
CDR3 DNA: TGTGCCAGTGGTGGGGCGAGCTCTGGAAACACCATATATTTT
J gene: TRBJ1-3
D gene: .
V gene: TRBV28
clone size: many

CDR3 protein: CGAREVWGNQPQHF
CDR3 DNA: TGTGGAGCGCGGGAGGTCTGGGGCAATCAGCCCCAGCATTTT
J gene: TRBJ1-5
D gene: .
V gene: TRBV28
clone size: .

CDR3 protein: CASQAGGRSQPQHF
CDR3 DNA: TGTGCCAGCCAAGCGGGGGGTCGGAGTCAGCCCCAGCATTTT
J gene: TRBJ1-5
D gene: .
V gene: TRBV19
clone size: .

CDR3 protein: CASSQQAGQGQETQYF
CDR3 DNA: TGTGCCAGCAGCCAACAGGCCGGACAGGGGCAAGAGACCCAGTACTTC
J gene: TRBJ2-5
D gene: TRBD1
V gene: TRBV3-1/TRBV3-2
clone size: .

CDR3 protein: CASSSQREPYNEQFF
CDR3 DNA: TGTGCCAGCAGCTCGCAGCGGGAGCCCTACAATGAGCAGTTCTTC
J gene: TRBJ2-1
D gene: TRBD2
V gene: TRBV11-2
clone size: .

CDR3 protein: CASSQDPGENTEAFF
CDR3 DNA: TGTGCCAGCAGCCAAGATCCAGGGGAGAACACTGAAGCTTTCTTT
J gene: TRBJ1-1
D gene: .
V gene: TRBV4-2
clone size: once

CDR3 protein: CASRSGGVHGYTF
CDR3 DNA: TGTGCCAGCAGATCCGGAGGAGTTCATGGCTACACCTTC
J gene: TRBJ1-2
D gene: .
V gene: TRBV6-5
clone size: .

CDR3 protein: CASSEARGRTEAFF
CDR3 DNA: TGTGCCAGCAGTGAAGCGAGAGGCCGCACTGAAGCTTTCTTT
J gene: TRBJ1-1
D gene: .
V gene: TRBV6-1
clone size: .

CDR3 protein: CASSVTQGDNSPLHF
CDR3 DNA: TGTGCCAGCAGCGTGACTCAGGGGGATAATTCACCCCTCCACTTT
J gene: TRBJ1-6
D gene: TRBD1
V gene: TRBV9
clone size: .

CDR3 protein: CASSPRVAKNIQYF
CDR3 DNA: TGTGCCAGCAGCCCCAGGGTAGCCAAAAACATTCAGTACTTC
J gene: TRBJ2-4
D gene: .
V gene: TRBV5-6
clone size: .

CDR3 protein: CASSINEANGGKLFF
CDR3 DNA: TGTGCCAGCAGCATTAACGAGGCCAATGGGGGGAAACTGTTTTTT
J gene: TRBJ1-4
D gene: .
V gene: TRBV2
clone size: .

CDR3 protein: CASSPTSGVTDTQYF
CDR3 DNA: TGTGCCAGCAGCCCTACTAGCGGGGTCACAGATACGCAGTATTTT
J gene: TRBJ2-3
D gene: TRBD2
V gene: TRBV7-3
clone size: once

CDR3 protein: CASSPLRDTSSNTEAFF
CDR3 DNA: TGTGCCAGCTCTCCCCTGAGGGACACCTCGTCGAACACTGAAGCTTTCTTT
J gene: TRBJ1-1
D gene: .
V gene: TRBV18
clone size: few

CDR3 protein: CASSPTGADGYTF
CDR3 DNA: TGCGCCAGCAGCCCGACAGGGGCAGATGGCTACACCTTC
J gene: TRBJ1-2
D gene: TRBD1
V gene: TRBV5-1
clone size: .

CDR3 protein: CASSPTGLRNYGYTF
CDR3 DNA: TGTGCCAGCAGTCCGACAGGCCTGCGGAACTATGGCTACACCTTC
J gene: TRBJ1-2
D gene: .
V gene: TRBV6-5
clone size: .

CDR3 protein: CASTLGGGTYEQYF
CDR3 DNA: TGTGCCAGCACCCTAGGGGGGGGCACCTACGAGCAGTACTTC
J gene: TRBJ2-7
D gene: .
V gene: TRBV6-5
clone size: .

CDR3 protein: CASSPGGTAYGYTF
CDR3 DNA: TGTGCCAGCAGCCCGGGAGGGACAGCCTATGGCTACACCTTC
J gene: TRBJ1-2
D gene: TRBD1
V gene: TRBV27
clone size: .

CDR3 protein: CASSPLTLHEQYF
CDR3 DNA: TGTGCCAGCAGCCCCCTAACGCTCCACGAGCAGTACTTC
J gene: TRBJ2-7
D gene: .
V gene: TRBV7-9
clone size: .

CDR3 protein: CASSPTSGGTDTQYF
CDR3 DNA: TGTGCCAGCAGCCCAACTAGCGGAGGCACAGATACGCAGTATTTT
J gene: TRBJ2-3
D gene: TRBD2
V gene: TRBV2
clone size: few

CDR3 protein: CASSMGRTAGANVLTF
CDR3 DNA: TGTGCCAGTAGCATGGGGAGGACGGCTGGGGCCAACGTCCTGACTTTC
J gene: TRBJ2-6
D gene: .
V gene: TRBV19
clone size: .

CDR3 protein: CASSYGVGRAFF
CDR3 DNA: TGTGCCAGCAGTTACGGGGTGGGGAGGGCTTTCTTT
J gene: TRBJ1-1
D gene: .
V gene: TRBV6-5
clone size: .

CDR3 protein: CASSRAGGQSDEQFF
CDR3 DNA: TGTGCCAGTAGTAGGGCGGGGGGGCAATCCGATGAGCAGTTCTTC
J gene: TRBJ2-1
D gene: TRBD2
V gene: TRBV19
clone size: .

CDR3 protein: CASSLGQGSEKLFF
CDR3 DNA: TGCGCCAGCAGCTTGGGACAGGGTAGTGAAAAACTGTTTTTT
J gene: TRBJ1-4
D gene: TRBD1
V gene: TRBV5-1
clone size: .

CDR3 protein: CASSWREASGAHTQYF
CDR3 DNA: TGTGCCAGCAGCTGGCGGGAAGCTAGCGGGGCGCATACGCAGTATTTT
J gene: TRBJ2-3
D gene: TRBD2
V gene: TRBV11-2
clone size: .